This is a list of T cell receptor beta chains from one sample in a study of cytomegalovirus exposure and HLA in healthy donors. Profiling relied on immunoSEQ multiplex PCR, and the TCRdb table lists in-frame clones only, not all of them. This table holds 300,000 or so clones, roughly 86% found once. The source material was PBMCs. The receptors derive from a man between 25 and 39 years old in good health and CMV-seronegative. CDR3s include the opening cysteine and the closing phenylalanine or tryptophan. Each record gives: J gene, clone size, D gene, V gene, CDR3 DNA, CDR3 protein. The D gene is left open where the match is weak. Only part of the rows carry a size: once, few, many, or a class if the clone is expanded.

>TRBJ1-1|.|.|TRBV7-8
TGTGCTAGTACGGGTTCACCCGAAAACACTGAAGCTTTCTTT
CASTGSPENTEAFF
>TRBJ2-7|.|.|TRBV5-1
TGCGCCAGCAGCTTCAGGACAGGGACTACCTACGAGCAGTACTTC
CASSFRTGTTYEQYF
>TRBJ1-5|.|TRBD1|TRBV30
TGTGCCTGGAGTATTCAGGGGGCCGGCAATCAGCCCCAGCATTTT
CAWSIQGAGNQPQHF
>TRBJ1-6|.|TRBD1|TRBV4-3
TGCGCCAGCAGCCAAGCCTGGGACAGGGCTAATTCACCCCTCCACTTT
CASSQAWDRANSPLHF
>TRBJ1-5|.|TRBD1|TRBV6-5
TGTGCCAGCATCGGACAGGGAAATCAGCCCCAGCATTTT
CASIGQGNQPQHF
>TRBJ2-2|.|.|TRBV5-1
TGCGCCAGCAGCTTGTTAATTGCAGCGGGTTCCGGCGGGGAGCTGTTTTTT
CASSLLIAAGSGGELFF
>TRBJ2-2|.|TRBD2|TRBV7-9
TGTGCCAGCAGCTTTCGTCTAGCGGGGGAGACGGGGGAGCTGTTTTTT
CASSFRLAGETGELFF
>TRBJ1-1|.|TRBD1|TRBV29-1
TGCAGCGTCGGACAGGGGGGCATGAACACTGAAGCTTTCTTT
CSVGQGGMNTEAFF
>TRBJ1-4|.|.|TRBV5-5
TGTGCCAGCAGTTCCTCCGGGACAACTAATGAAAAACTGTTTTTT
CASSSSGTTNEKLFF
>TRBJ1-2|.|TRBD1|TRBV10-3
TGTGCCATCAGGGAGACCGACAGGGCCTCTCCCTATGGCTACACCTTC
CAIRETDRASPYGYTF
>TRBJ2-3|.|TRBD2|TRBV4-2
TGTGCCAGCAGCCAAGGGGGGGGAAGGAGATTAGCGCAGTATTTT
CASSQGGGRRLAQYF
>TRBJ1-5|.|TRBD1|TRBV6-6
TGTGCCAGCAGTTACACGACAGGGGACGGCAATCAGCCCCAGCATTTT
CASSYTTGDGNQPQHF
>TRBJ2-7|.|TRBD1|TRBV7-9
TGTGCCAGCAGTTGGGACAGGGCCTACGAGCAGTACTTC
CASSWDRAYEQYF
>TRBJ1-4|.|TRBD1|TRBV4-3
TGCGCCAGCAGCCAAACCCAGGGGGCGTCTAATGAAAAACTGTTTTTT
CASSQTQGASNEKLFF
>TRBJ2-7|once|.|TRBV5-6
TGTGCCAGCAGTTACTGGGGCAGGACAGCCTACGAGCAGTACTTC
CASSYWGRTAYEQYF
>TRBJ1-1|once|.|TRBV18
TGTGCCAGCTCACCATCTGCCGGAGAGGCTTTCTTT
CASSPSAGEAFF
>TRBJ1-2|.|.|TRBV27
TGTGCCAGCAGTTTATTCAGTAATAACTATGGCTACACCTTC
CASSLFSNNYGYTF
>TRBJ1-5|.|TRBD1|TRBV6-5
TGTGCCAGCAGGGGACAGAGCAATCAGCCCCAGCATTTT
CASRGQSNQPQHF
>TRBJ1-6|.|TRBD1|TRBV30
TGTGCCTGGAGTGGAGAAGACAGGGACTATAATTCACCCCTCCACTTT
CAWSGEDRDYNSPLHF
>TRBJ2-7|.|TRBD1|TRBV7-7
TGTGCCAGCAGCTTAGGGGACAGTTCCTACGAGCAGTACTTC
CASSLGDSSYEQYF
>TRBJ1-3|.|.|TRBV25-1
TGTGCCAGCAGCGAGGGCTTTGACTCTGGAAACACCATATATTTT
CASSEGFDSGNTIYF
>TRBJ2-7|.|.|TRBV5-1
TGCGCCAGCAGCTTGGGGCACGAGCAGTACTTC
CASSLGHEQYF
>TRBJ2-7|.|TRBD1|TRBV4-3
TGCGCCAGCAGCCAAGAACAGGGGGCCTCCTACGAGCAGTACTTC
CASSQEQGASYEQYF
>TRBJ2-7|once|.|TRBV10-3
TGTGCCATCACCACAGGTCGGCCGGCGGCGGAGCAGTACTTC
CAITTGRPAAEQYF
>TRBJ2-7|.|TRBD1|TRBV10-2
TGCGCCAGCAGTGACGGGACAGGGGGTACAGGTTTAGAGCAGTACTTC
CASSDGTGGTGLEQYF
>TRBJ2-6|once|TRBD1|TRBV9
TGTGCCAGCAGCCGGACAGGGAGTGGGGCCAACGTCCTGACTTTC
CASSRTGSGANVLTF
>TRBJ2-6|.|TRBD1|TRBV6-1
TGTGCCAGCAGAGCAGGGGGCTCTGGGGCCAACGTCCTGACTTTC
CASRAGGSGANVLTF
>TRBJ1-1|.|.|TRBV19
TGTGCCAGTAGTATGTGGGGGGGAACTGAAGCTTTCTTT
CASSMWGGTEAFF
>TRBJ2-3|once|TRBD2|TRBV5-1
TGCGCCAGCAGCCTTAGCCCGGGACTAGCGGGGACAGATACGCAGTATTTT
CASSLSPGLAGTDTQYF
>TRBJ2-3|.|.|TRBV15
TGTGCCACCAGCAGAGATCGGCAGGGGCCGAGCACAGATACGCAGTATTTT
CATSRDRQGPSTDTQYF
>TRBJ1-3|.|TRBD1|TRBV6-1
TGTGCCAGCAGTCGGACAGGTGGAAACACCATATATTTT
CASSRTGGNTIYF